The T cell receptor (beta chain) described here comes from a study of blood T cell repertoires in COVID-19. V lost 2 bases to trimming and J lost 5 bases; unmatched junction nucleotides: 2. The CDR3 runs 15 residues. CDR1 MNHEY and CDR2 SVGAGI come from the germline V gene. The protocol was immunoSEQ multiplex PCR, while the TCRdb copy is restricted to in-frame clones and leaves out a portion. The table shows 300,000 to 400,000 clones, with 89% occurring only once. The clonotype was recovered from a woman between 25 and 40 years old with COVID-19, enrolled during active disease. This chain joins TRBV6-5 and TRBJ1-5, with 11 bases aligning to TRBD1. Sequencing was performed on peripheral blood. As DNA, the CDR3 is TGTGCCAGCAGTTACGGACAGGGGGCAGATCAGCCCCAGCATTTT. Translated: CASSYGQGADQPQHF.